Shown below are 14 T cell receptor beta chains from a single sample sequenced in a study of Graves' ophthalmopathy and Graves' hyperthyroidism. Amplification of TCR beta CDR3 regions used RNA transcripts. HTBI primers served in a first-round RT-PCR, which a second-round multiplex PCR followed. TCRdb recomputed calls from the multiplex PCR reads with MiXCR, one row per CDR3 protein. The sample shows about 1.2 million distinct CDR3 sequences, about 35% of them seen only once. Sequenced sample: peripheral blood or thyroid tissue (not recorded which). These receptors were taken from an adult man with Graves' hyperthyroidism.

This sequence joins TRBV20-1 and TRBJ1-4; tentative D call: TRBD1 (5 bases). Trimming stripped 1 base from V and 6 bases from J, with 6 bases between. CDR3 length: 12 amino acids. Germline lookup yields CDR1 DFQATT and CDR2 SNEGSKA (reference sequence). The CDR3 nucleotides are TGCAGTGCTAGAGGCAGGGATGAAAAACTGTTTTTT. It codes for CSARGRDEKLFF.

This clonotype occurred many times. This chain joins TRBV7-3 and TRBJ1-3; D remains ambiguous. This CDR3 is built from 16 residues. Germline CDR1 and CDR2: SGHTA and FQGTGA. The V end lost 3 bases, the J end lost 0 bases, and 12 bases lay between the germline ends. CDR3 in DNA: TGTGCCAGCAGCTTCTACAGTGACAACTCTGGAAACACCATATATTTT. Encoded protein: CASSFYSDNSGNTIYF. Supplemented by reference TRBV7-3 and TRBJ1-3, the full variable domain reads GAGVSQTPSNKVTEKGKYVELRCDPISGHTALYWYRQSLGQGPEFLIYFQGTGAADDSGLPNDRFFAVRPEGSVSTLKIQRTERGDSAVYLCASSFYSDNSGNTIYFGEGSWLTVV.

CDR3 region: CASSAQQGYQETQYF. Here the CDR3 DNA reads TGTGCCAGCAGTGCACAACAGGGCTACCAAGAGACCCAGTACTTC. This rearrangement joins TRBV28 to TRBJ2-5; maybe TRBD1 (6 bases). V lost 5 bases and J lost 0, with 13 bases in between. This CDR3 has 15 residues. Germline-derived CDR1 and CDR2 are MDHEN and SYDVKM.

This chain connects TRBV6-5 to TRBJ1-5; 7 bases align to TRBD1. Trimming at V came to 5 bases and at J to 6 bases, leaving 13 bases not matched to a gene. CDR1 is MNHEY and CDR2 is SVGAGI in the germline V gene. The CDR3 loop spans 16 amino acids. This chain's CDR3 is CASSVGRQGESQPQHF. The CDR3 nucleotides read TGTGCCAGCAGTGTGGGGCGGCAGGGGGAAAGTCAGCCCCAGCATTTT.

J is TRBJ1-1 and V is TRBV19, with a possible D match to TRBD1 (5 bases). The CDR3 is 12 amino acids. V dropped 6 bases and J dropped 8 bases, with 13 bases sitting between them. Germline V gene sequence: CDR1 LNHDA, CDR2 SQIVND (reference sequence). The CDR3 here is CASRPGWREAFF. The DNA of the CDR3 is TGTGCCAGTAGGCCAGGGTGGCGGGAAGCTTTCTTT.

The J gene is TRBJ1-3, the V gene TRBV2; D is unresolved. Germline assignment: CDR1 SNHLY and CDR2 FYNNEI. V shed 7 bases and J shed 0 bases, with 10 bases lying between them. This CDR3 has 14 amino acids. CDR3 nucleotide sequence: TGTGCCAGCACCATGACACGCTCTGGAAACACCATATATTTT. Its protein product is CASTMTRSGNTIYF.

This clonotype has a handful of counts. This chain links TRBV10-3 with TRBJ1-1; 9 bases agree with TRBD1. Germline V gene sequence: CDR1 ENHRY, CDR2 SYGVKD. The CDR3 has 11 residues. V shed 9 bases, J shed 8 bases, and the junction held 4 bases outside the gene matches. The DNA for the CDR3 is TGTGCCATGGGGACAGGGATCGAAGCTTTCTTT. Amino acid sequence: CAMGTGIEAFF.

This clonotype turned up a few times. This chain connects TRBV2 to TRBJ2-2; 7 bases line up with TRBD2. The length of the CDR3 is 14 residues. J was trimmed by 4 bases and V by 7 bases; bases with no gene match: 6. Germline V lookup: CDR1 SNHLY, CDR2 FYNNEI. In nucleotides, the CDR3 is TGTGCCAGCAAGGGCGGGAGTACCACCGGGGAGCTGTTTTTT. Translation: CASKGGSTTGELFF. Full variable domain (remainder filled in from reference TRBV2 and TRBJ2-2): EPEVTQTPSHQVTQMGQEVILRCVPISNHLYFYWYRQILGQKVEFLVSFYNNEISEKSEIFDDQFSVERPDGSNFTLKIRSTKLEDSAMYFCASKGGSTTGELFFGEGSRLTVL.

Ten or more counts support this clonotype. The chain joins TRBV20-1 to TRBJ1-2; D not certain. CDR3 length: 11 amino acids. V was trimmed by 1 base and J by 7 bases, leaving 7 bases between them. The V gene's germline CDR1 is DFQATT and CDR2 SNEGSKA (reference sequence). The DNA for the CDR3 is TGCAGTGCTAGAGTTTACGGTGGCTACACCTTC. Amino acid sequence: CSARVYGGYTF.

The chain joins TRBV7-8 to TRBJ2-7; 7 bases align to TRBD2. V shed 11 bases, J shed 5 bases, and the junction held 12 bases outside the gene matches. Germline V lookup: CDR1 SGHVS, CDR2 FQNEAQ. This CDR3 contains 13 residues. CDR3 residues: CAWSFSSGDEQYF. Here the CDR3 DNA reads TGTGCCTGGAGTTTTTCTAGCGGAGACGAGCAGTACTTC.

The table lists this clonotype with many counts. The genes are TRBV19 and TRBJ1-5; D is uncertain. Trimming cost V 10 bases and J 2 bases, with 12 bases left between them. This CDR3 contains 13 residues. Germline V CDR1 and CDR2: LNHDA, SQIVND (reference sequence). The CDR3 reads CATRWRGNQPQHF. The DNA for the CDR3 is TGTGCCACCCGTTGGAGGGGCAATCAGCCCCAGCATTTT.

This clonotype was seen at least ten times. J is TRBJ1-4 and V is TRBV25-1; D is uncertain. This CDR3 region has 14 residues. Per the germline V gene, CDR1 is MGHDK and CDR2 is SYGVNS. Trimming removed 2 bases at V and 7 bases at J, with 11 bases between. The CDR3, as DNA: TGTGCCAGCAGTGAAGGTTCCAGGTCTGAAAAACTGTTTTTT. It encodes CASSEGSRSEKLFF.

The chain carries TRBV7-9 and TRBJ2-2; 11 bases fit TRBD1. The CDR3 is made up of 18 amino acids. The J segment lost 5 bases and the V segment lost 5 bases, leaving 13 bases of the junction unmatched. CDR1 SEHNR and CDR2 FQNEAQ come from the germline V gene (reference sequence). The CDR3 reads CASSPPRGQGGVTGELFF. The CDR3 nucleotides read TGTGCCAGCAGCCCCCCTAGGGGACAGGGGGGTGTTACCGGGGAGCTGTTTTTT.

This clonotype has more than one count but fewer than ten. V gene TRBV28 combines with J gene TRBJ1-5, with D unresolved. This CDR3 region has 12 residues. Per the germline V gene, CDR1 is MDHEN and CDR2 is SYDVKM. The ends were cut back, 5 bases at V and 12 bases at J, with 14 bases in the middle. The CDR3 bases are TGTGCCAGCAGTCCACTTCCGGATCACCAGCATTTT. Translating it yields CASSPLPDHQHF. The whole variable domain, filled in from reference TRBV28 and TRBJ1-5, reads DVKVTQSSRYLVKRTGEKVFLECVQDMDHENMFWYRQDPGLGLRLIYFSYDVKMKEKGDIPEGYSVSREKKERFSLILESASTNQTSMYLCASSPLPDHQHFGDGTRLSIL.